This T cell receptor beta chain was identified in a study of blood T cell repertoires in COVID-19. Turning to the study itself: Italy, Spain and the United States were the sources of the convalescent and acute COVID-19 samples. PBMCs, B-cell-depleted T cells, or T cells provided the cDNA or gDNA that made up the material.

Trimming removed 5 bases from V and 6 bases from J; junction bases left unmatched: 2. CDR3 length: 13 residues. Per the germline V gene, CDR1 is LGHDT and CDR2 is YNNKEL (reference sequence). In the study's own analysis: Amplification of reference gene primers provided the estimated nucleated cell counts. Using immunoSEQ multiplex PCR, the repertoire was profiled, and TCRdb retains in-frame clones only, with some absent. V, J and clone size are those of that table, while D and trimming were read from the DNA. Among about 59,000 clones listed, approximately 82% were seen once. This chain uses TRBV3-1 (or the pseudogene TRBV3-2) with TRBJ2-2, with 8 positions matching TRBD1. Sequenced: peripheral blood. The sequence was obtained from an elderly man with acute or convalescent COVID-19. In DNA, the CDR3 is TGTGCCAGCAGCGCCAGGGGGCCCGGGGAGCTGTTTTTT. It codes for CASSARGPGELFF.